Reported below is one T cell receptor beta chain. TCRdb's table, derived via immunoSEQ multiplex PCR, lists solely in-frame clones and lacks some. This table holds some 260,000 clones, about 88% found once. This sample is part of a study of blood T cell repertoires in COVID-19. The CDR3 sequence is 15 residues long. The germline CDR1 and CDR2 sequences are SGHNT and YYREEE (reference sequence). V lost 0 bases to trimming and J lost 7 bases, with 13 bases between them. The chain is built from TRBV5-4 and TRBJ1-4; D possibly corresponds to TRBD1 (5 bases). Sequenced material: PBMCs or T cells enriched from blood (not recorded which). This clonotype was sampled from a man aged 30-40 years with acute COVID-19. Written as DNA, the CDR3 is TGTGCCAGCAGCTTGGCCAGGGATGCGGCTGAAAAACTGTTTTTT. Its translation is CASSLARDAAEKLFF.